The next 23 T cell receptor beta chains were all read from a single sample in a study of cytomegalovirus exposure and HLA in healthy donors (dated 2017 in TCRdb). The method behind the library was the immunoSEQ multiplex PCR assay. For the multiplex PCR, a mixture combining 60 forward primers for TCR Vbeta segments and 13 reverse primers for TCR Jbeta segments was used. In its TCRdb copy, this immuneACCESS table keeps in-frame sequences only and misses some clones. Where compared with another copy, unresolved V genes explain less than half of these, and the others have no known cause. Present in this sample are approximately 89,000 clones, 85% of which were seen just once. In total, the top ten clones hold 6% to 7.5% of the sample. Input material: PBMCs. The receptors originated from a man in his forties in good health and CMV-seropositive.

The chain is built from TRBV13 and TRBJ2-1; D may be TRBD1 or TRBD2 (5 bases each). CDR1 is PRHDT, CDR2 FYEKMQ, per germline (reference sequence). The CDR3 is made up of 11 amino acids. Trimming left V 4 bases short and J 12 bases short, with 10 bases between. The CDR3 nucleotides read TGTGCCAGCAGCTCAGGGAGAGTGCAGTTCTTC. Its protein is CASSSGRVQFF.

The chain joins TRBV7-9 to TRBJ2-5, with 7 bases identical to TRBD1. Per the germline V gene, CDR1 is SEHNR and CDR2 is FQNEAQ (reference sequence). The CDR3 extends over 17 amino acids. The J segment lost 2 bases and the V segment lost 4 bases, leaving 13 bases of the junction unmatched. The CDR3 region has the DNA TGTGCCAGCAGCTCCGGACAAGGGGGCAGTACTCAAGAGACCCAGTACTTC. This translates into CASSSGQGGSTQETQYF.

This clone was counted a few times. A far bigger clonotype differs at one base, so this is likely a read error. The rearrangement joins TRBV7-2 to TRBJ1-2; weak D call: TRBD1 (6 bases). This CDR3 region has 12 residues. CDR1 is SGHTA, CDR2 FQGNSA, per germline. The CDR3 nucleotides are TGTGCCAGCAGATTAGGAGGGGGAGGCTACACCTTC. This codes for CASRLGGGGYTF.

This rearrangement joins TRBV18 to TRBJ1-3; TRBD1 is a possible D gene (6 bases). CDR1 is KGHSH, CDR2 LQKENI, per germline. This CDR3 has 16 residues. V lost 0 bases and J lost 4, with 13 bases in between. The CDR3 DNA is TGTGCCAGCTCACCACCGCAAGCGGGACACGGAAACACCATATATTTT. This translates into CASSPPQAGHGNTIYF.

The chain couples TRBV6-6 to TRBJ2-7; D perhaps matches TRBD1 (6 bases). Germline assignment: CDR1 MNHNY and CDR2 SVGAGI (reference sequence). The length of the CDR3 is 15 residues. V lost 2 bases to trimming and J lost 0 bases, with 11 bases between them. The CDR3 loop is CASSYLGHSSYEQYF. In DNA, the CDR3 is TGTGCCAGCAGTTACCTGGGACACAGCTCCTACGAGCAGTACTTC.

This clone appeared a single time. This chain joins TRBV19 and TRBJ1-2; 8 nucleotides line up with TRBD1. Germline V gene lookup returns CDR1 LNHDA and CDR2 SQIVND (reference sequence). The CDR3 extends over 14 amino acids. J was trimmed by 5 bases and V by 6 bases; bases with no gene match: 8. CDR3 nucleotides: TGTGCCAGTAGGGAGACAGGGGAGAGATATGGCTACACCTTC. It translates to CASRETGERYGYTF.

The chain is built from TRBV5-1 and TRBJ2-1; perhaps TRBD2 as D (5 bases). Trimming shortened V by 0 bases and J by 7 bases, and 11 bases separated the two germline ends. Looked up from germline, CDR1 is SGHRS and CDR2 is YFSETQ. The CDR3 is 14 amino acids. CDR3 DNA: TGCGCCAGCAGCTTGGGGTTCCGGGGAAATGAGCAGTTCTTC. It translates to CASSLGFRGNEQFF.

This rearrangement joins TRBV7-9 to TRBJ2-1; D might be TRBD1 (5 bases). In germline, CDR1 is SEHNR, CDR2 FQNEAQ (reference sequence). The CDR3 has 16 amino acids. Trimming removed 5 bases at V and 0 bases at J, with 14 bases between. This CDR3 is CASSAVRGSSYNEQFF. The CDR3 DNA sequence: TGTGCCAGCAGCGCCGTTAGGGGTAGCTCCTACAATGAGCAGTTCTTC.

This sequence joins TRBV7-3 and TRBJ1-2; D perhaps matches TRBD1 (5 bases). The V and J ends lost 0 bases and 7 bases respectively, with 15 bases between them. The CDR3 is 15 residues long. Germline lookup yields CDR1 SGHTA and CDR2 FQGTGA. The CDR3 DNA reads as TGTGCCAGCAGCTTAACGCCCGGGACTGCGTCTGGCTACACCTTC. It yields the protein CASSLTPGTASGYTF. Looking up the rest from reference TRBV7-3 and TRBJ1-2 gives the full variable domain: GAGVSQTPSNKVTEKGKYVELRCDPISGHTALYWYRQSLGQGPEFLIYFQGTGAADDSGLPNDRFFAVRPEGSVSTLKIQRTERGDSAVYLCASSLTPGTASGYTFGSGTRLTVV.

The sample holds a few counts of this clone. The chain joins TRBV5-1 to TRBJ2-7; 8 bases match TRBD2. The CDR3 totals 17 residues. The germline CDR1 and CDR2 sequences are SGHRS and YFSETQ. V was pared by 2 bases and J by 3 bases, with 13 bases of the junction left unmatched. The CDR3 loop is CASSFTKPGGAYYEQYF. CDR3 sequence (DNA): TGCGCCAGCAGCTTTACTAAACCGGGGGGGGCCTACTACGAGCAGTACTTC.

The gene calls are TRBV28 and TRBJ2-7; TRBD2 matches at 13 bases. The CDR3 has 15 amino acids. Germline V gene sequence: CDR1 MDHEN, CDR2 SYDVKM. V lost 5 bases to trimming and J lost 7 bases; unmatched junction nucleotides: 8. The CDR3 here is CASSPGLAGVREQYF. CDR3 nucleotides: TGTGCCAGCAGTCCAGGACTAGCGGGAGTGCGGGAGCAGTACTTC. Based on the CDR3 plus reference TRBV28 and TRBJ2-7, the full variable domain is DVKVTQSSRYLVKRTGEKVFLECVQDMDHENMFWYRQDPGLGLRLIYFSYDVKMKEKGDIPEGYSVSREKKERFSLILESASTNQTSMYLCASSPGLAGVREQYFGPGTRLTVT.

In its sample, this clone was seen once. V gene TRBV19 combines with J gene TRBJ1-5, with unresolved D. The V gene lost 5 bases and the J gene lost 4 bases, with 9 bases spanning the gap. Germline loops: CDR1 LNHDA, CDR2 SQIVND (reference sequence). The CDR3 sequence is 13 residues long. As DNA, the CDR3 is TGTGCCAGTAGTTCCAGGCTAAATCAGCCCCAGCATTTT. This gives the protein CASSSRLNQPQHF.

The chain joins TRBV12-5 to TRBJ2-1, with D tentatively TRBD2 (5 bases). This CDR3 region has 15 residues. V was cut by 0 bases and J by 7 bases, with 13 bases left in between. Germline V gives CDR1 LGHNT, CDR2 FRNRAP. The CDR3 DNA is TGTGCTAGTGGTTTGGTACAGTGGACTCAGAATGAGCAGTTCTTC. This encodes CASGLVQWTQNEQFF.

This chain uses TRBV7-6 with TRBJ2-3; the match to TRBD2 covers 9 bases. Losses at the gene ends were 0 bases for V and 3 bases for J; bases not matched to a gene: 4. Germline V gene data show CDR1 as SGHVS and CDR2 as FNYEAQ. This CDR3 has 16 residues. The CDR3 bases are TGTGCCAGCAGCTTAGCGGCGGGAGGGCAAACAGATACGCAGTATTTT. Its protein product is CASSLAAGGQTDTQYF. Complete variable domain (other parts from reference TRBV7-6 and TRBJ2-3): GAGVSQSPRYKVTKRGQDVALRCDPISGHVSLYWYRQALGQGPEFLTYFNYEAQQDKSGLPNDRFSAERPEGSISTLTIQRTEQRDSAMYRCASSLAAGGQTDTQYFGPGTRLTVL.

As concerns this clone: The germline gene is not matched at one end of the junction; a read error may be the cause. V gene TRBV5-4 combines with J gene TRBJ1-2; D is unresolved. This CDR3 is 11 amino acids long. CDR1 is SGHNT, CDR2 YYREEE, per germline (reference sequence). As DNA, the CDR3 is TGTGCCAGCAGCTTGGATAGGTTGAGGGTTTTC. It encodes CASSLDRLRVF.

This sequence joins TRBV5-1 and TRBJ1-1; D uncertain. With 4 bases removed from V and 3 bases from J, the gap between germline ends came to 13 bases. From germline, CDR1 is SGHRS and CDR2 YFSETQ. CDR3 length: 14 residues. This chain's CDR3 is CASSMTGWDTEAFF. CDR3 DNA sequence: TGCGCCAGCAGCATGACCGGGTGGGACACTGAAGCTTTCTTT.

This chain joins TRBV6-5 and TRBJ1-1, with TRBD1 as a possible D gene (6 bases). CDR1 and CDR2 from the germline V gene are MNHEY and SVGAGI. V dropped 5 bases and J dropped 7 bases, with 11 bases sitting between them. The CDR3 is made up of 12 amino acids. In DNA form, the CDR3 reads TGTGCCAGCAGTAACACAGGGAGTGAAGCTTTCTTT. It codes for CASSNTGSEAFF.

The rearrangement uses TRBV7-9 and TRBJ2-7; possibly TRBD2 for D (6 bases). CDR1 and CDR2 from the germline V gene are SEHNR and FQNEAQ (reference sequence). This CDR3 is 14 amino acids long. Deletions cut 1 base from V and 3 bases from J, with 10 bases between. Here the CDR3 reads CASSLVGGIYEQYF. The CDR3 bases are TGTGCCAGCAGCTTAGTCGGGGGTATCTACGAGCAGTACTTC.

The gene calls are TRBV6-1 and TRBJ1-5; 7 bases match TRBD1. With V trimmed by 2 bases and J by 4 bases, 17 bases remained unmatched. This CDR3 has 19 residues. The germline V gene has CDR1 MNHNS and CDR2 SASEGT. The CDR3 is CASSERGQARSSGNQPQHF. The CDR3 DNA sequence: TGTGCCAGCAGTGAACGTGGACAGGCGAGGAGTAGTGGGAATCAGCCCCAGCATTTT.

The V gene is TRBV10-3, the J gene TRBJ1-5, with 8 nucleotides matching TRBD1. CDR1 ENHRY and CDR2 SYGVKD come from the germline V gene. Unmatched junction bases numbered 6, after V lost 2 bases and J lost 3 bases. The CDR3 loop spans 16 amino acids. The CDR3 nucleotides are TGTGCCATCAGTGAGCATGGACAGGGAAACAATCAGCCCCAGCATTTT. This translates into CAISEHGQGNNQPQHF.

This chain links TRBV19 with TRBJ2-7, with D possibly TRBD1 on 5 matching bases. Looked up from germline, CDR1 is LNHDA and CDR2 is SQIVND (reference sequence). V was trimmed by 2 bases and J by 7 bases, leaving 12 bases between them. The CDR3 is 13 amino acids. DNA of the CDR3: TGTGCCAGTAGTATAAGAAGGGGTGGGGAGCAGTACTTC. Protein sequence: CASSIRRGGEQYF.

Only a few counts were recorded for this clone. The chain recombines TRBV5-4 with TRBJ2-6, with 8 bases that match TRBD2. After removal of 3 bases from V and 2 bases from J, the junction contained 10 bases not matched to a gene. Germline V gene sequence: CDR1 SGHNT, CDR2 YYREEE (reference sequence). The CDR3 has 18 residues. The CDR3 DNA reads TGTGCCAGCAGCTCGAGGGGTAGCGGGAACGCTGGGGCCAACGTCCTGACTTTC. This codes for CASSSRGSGNAGANVLTF.

The sample holds a few counts of this clone. The chain uses TRBV29-1 and TRBJ2-1, with D uncertain. The V end lost 3 bases, the J end lost 0 bases, and 3 bases lay between the germline ends. CDR1 and CDR2 from the germline V gene are SQVTM and ANQGSEA. The CDR3 loop spans 12 amino acids. CDR3 sequence: CSVDSSYNEQFF. The CDR3 DNA follows: TGCAGCGTTGATAGCTCCTACAATGAGCAGTTCTTC.